Listed below are T cell receptor beta chains from one sample, sequenced in a study of T cells in localized non-small cell lung cancer. The protocol was immunoSEQ multiplex PCR, while the TCRdb copy is restricted to in-frame clones and leaves out a portion. The sample includes roughly 38,000 clones, 86% seen only once; the top ten take 4.5% to 6%. Sequencing used peripheral blood mononuclear cells, obtained before any cancer treatment. The receptor source for this set is a male donor aged 60 or over with stage II lung adenocarcinoma. CDR3s include the opening cysteine and the closing phenylalanine or tryptophan. The order of the fields is clone size, V gene, J gene, CDR3 length, CDR3 protein. Rows give clone size only sometimes, using once, few, many, or a class for an expanded clone.

size: NA
V: TRBV4-2
J: TRBJ2-1
length: 16
CDR3: CASSPLIAGFKEVVFF

size: NA
V: TRBV4-2
J: TRBJ2-2
length: 16
CDR3: CASSQVSSRDTGELFF

size: NA
V: TRBV6-4
J: TRBJ2-3
length: 11
CDR3: CASSEGFTQYF

size: NA
V: TRBV28
J: TRBJ1-2
length: 13
CDR3: CASSLGQFHGYTF

size: NA
V: TRBV5-1
J: TRBJ2-7
length: 13
CDR3: CASSFPDRYEQYF

size: few
V: TRBV5-1
J: TRBJ2-3
length: 16
CDR3: CASSLAPSGSTDTQYF

size: NA
V: TRBV2
J: TRBJ1-4
length: 16
CDR3: CASYPGGTALGGKLFF

size: NA
V: TRBV27
J: TRBJ2-1
length: 15
CDR3: CASSPEPGLYNEQFF

size: NA
V: TRBV28
J: TRBJ2-7
length: 12
CDR3: CASRPLMGEQYF

size: NA
V: TRBV4-2
J: TRBJ2-7
length: 15
CDR3: CASSQEASGSYEQYF

size: NA
V: TRBV7-9
J: TRBJ2-2
length: 16
CDR3: CASSPLAEKGTGELFF

size: NA
V: TRBV27
J: TRBJ2-2
length: 14
CDR3: CASRMQANTGELFF

size: NA
V: TRBV9
J: TRBJ2-1
length: 14
CDR3: CASSVRPFTDEQFF

size: few
V: TRBV19
J: TRBJ1-5
length: 15
CDR3: CASSIGRAGNQPQHF

size: NA
V: TRBV27
J: TRBJ1-1
length: 13
CDR3: CASSLYRGTEAFF

size: NA
V: TRBV19
J: TRBJ2-7
length: 13
CDR3: CASRRTGSYEQYF

size: NA
V: TRBV5-1
J: TRBJ2-1
length: 15
CDR3: CASSLQGASYNEQFF

size: NA
V: TRBV19
J: TRBJ2-7
length: 17
CDR3: CASSTSEPGTALYEQYF

size: NA
V: TRBV27
J: TRBJ2-7
length: 16
CDR3: CASSPSRTGTYYEQYF

size: NA
V: TRBV7-8
J: TRBJ2-5
length: 17
CDR3: CASSPRRGTGLGETQYF

size: few
V: TRBV4-2
J: TRBJ1-4
length: 19
CDR3: CASSQRLLDRVVTNEKLFF

size: NA
V: TRBV7-2
J: TRBJ2-1
length: 16
CDR3: CASSSYAAGTYNEQFF

size: NA
V: TRBV9
J: TRBJ2-1
length: 15
CDR3: CASTGGLSSYNEQFF

size: few
V: TRBV6-1
J: TRBJ1-5
length: 14
CDR3: CASESRGWNQPQHF

size: few
V: TRBV29-1
J: TRBJ2-3
length: 16
CDR3: CSVEGNRGPSTDTQYF

size: NA
V: TRBV6-5
J: TRBJ1-1
length: 12
CDR3: CASSKDLTEAFF

size: few
V: TRBV6-1
J: TRBJ2-1
length: 15
CDR3: CASSEDQGEWNEQFF

size: few
V: TRBV27
J: TRBJ2-5
length: 16
CDR3: CASSPWRGRASETQYF

size: NA
V: TRBV7-2
J: TRBJ2-3
length: 16
CDR3: CASSFLAAGGADTQYF

size: NA
V: TRBV5-5
J: TRBJ2-2
length: 15
CDR3: CASSFPGLAGGELFF

size: NA
V: TRBV5-1
J: TRBJ1-4
length: 13
CDR3: CASSPAGSVLLFF

size: NA
V: TRBV6-6
J: TRBJ1-1
length: 13
CDR3: CASSYTGGTEAFF

size: NA
V: TRBV19
J: TRBJ1-2
length: 14
CDR3: CASRIGPWEYGYTF

size: NA
V: TRBV25-1
J: TRBJ1-1
length: 15
CDR3: CASSEYGGGKTEAFF

size: once
V: TRBV30
J: TRBJ2-5
length: 14
CDR3: CAGNRGLGQETQYF

size: NA
V: TRBV18
J: TRBJ2-4
length: 14
CDR3: CASSRLDAINIQYF

size: NA
V: TRBV4-1
J: TRBJ2-5
length: 13
CDR3: CASTTGVGETQYF

size: once
V: TRBV5-1
J: TRBJ2-3
length: 17
CDR3: CASSLQVTGRGTDTQYF

size: few
V: TRBV18
J: TRBJ2-7
length: 13
CDR3: CASSPGTSYEQYF

size: NA
V: TRBV29-1
J: TRBJ1-4
length: 15
CDR3: CSAKTGTATNEKLFF

size: NA
V: TRBV28
J: TRBJ1-1
length: 14
CDR3: CASSSGGSVTEAFF

size: NA
V: TRBV7-9
J: TRBJ2-2
length: 13
CDR3: CAGGASGSRELFF

size: NA
V: TRBV5-8
J: TRBJ2-1
length: 14
CDR3: CASSLSWSYNEQFF

size: NA
V: TRBV29-1
J: TRBJ2-2
length: 15
CDR3: CSVNPGQGTTGELFF

size: once
V: TRBV5-1
J: TRBJ1-5
length: 14
CDR3: CASSPDSRNQPQHF

size: once
V: TRBV5-1
J: TRBJ2-1
length: 14
CDR3: CASSLGGEYNEQFF

size: NA
V: TRBV12-5
J: TRBJ2-7
length: 16
CDR3: CASGLVSGSPSYEQYF

size: NA
V: TRBV7-8
J: TRBJ1-5
length: 14
CDR3: CASSLVTDNQPQHF

size: NA
V: TRBV18
J: TRBJ1-2
length: 15
CDR3: CASSDQRVPNYGYTF

size: NA
V: TRBV5-1
J: TRBJ1-1
length: 15
CDR3: CASSPSGTGGTEAFF

size: NA
V: TRBV6-5
J: TRBJ2-2
length: 14
CDR3: CASSSLGVPGELFF

size: NA
V: TRBV18
J: TRBJ2-7
length: 15
CDR3: CASSRRTSANYEQYF